This TCR beta chain was identified during a study of blood T cells in healthy people across ages. Regarding the study as a whole: In the absence of known donor CMV status, changes in expanded clonotypes were possibly confounded.

This clonotype was found a few times. As yet, its antigen is unknown. V lost 0 bases to trimming and J lost 1 base, with 7 bases between them. CDR1 is MNHNS, CDR2 SASEGT, per germline. The CDR3 covers 14 residues. Together with a sample-barcoded 5' primer, a J-beta primer mix was included in a second PCR lasting roughly 7 to 11 cycles. With 12 random nucleotides, a template-switch adaptor tagged each individual cDNA molecule. From each sample, at least 3 million paired-end reads containing CDR3 were obtained. TCRdb independently ran MiXCR on the 5' RACE reads; one entry per CDR3 protein. The data contain more than 800,000 distinct CDR3 sequences, 45% of them singletons.

The specimen sequenced was blood. The chain links TRBV6-1 to TRBJ2-7; the D is unclear. This receptor was obtained from a woman aged 55 to 70 in good health. Here the CDR3 reads CASSEAMPSYEQYF. The CDR3 nucleotides read TGTGCCAGCAGTGAAGCGATGCCGTCCTACGAGCAGTACTTC.